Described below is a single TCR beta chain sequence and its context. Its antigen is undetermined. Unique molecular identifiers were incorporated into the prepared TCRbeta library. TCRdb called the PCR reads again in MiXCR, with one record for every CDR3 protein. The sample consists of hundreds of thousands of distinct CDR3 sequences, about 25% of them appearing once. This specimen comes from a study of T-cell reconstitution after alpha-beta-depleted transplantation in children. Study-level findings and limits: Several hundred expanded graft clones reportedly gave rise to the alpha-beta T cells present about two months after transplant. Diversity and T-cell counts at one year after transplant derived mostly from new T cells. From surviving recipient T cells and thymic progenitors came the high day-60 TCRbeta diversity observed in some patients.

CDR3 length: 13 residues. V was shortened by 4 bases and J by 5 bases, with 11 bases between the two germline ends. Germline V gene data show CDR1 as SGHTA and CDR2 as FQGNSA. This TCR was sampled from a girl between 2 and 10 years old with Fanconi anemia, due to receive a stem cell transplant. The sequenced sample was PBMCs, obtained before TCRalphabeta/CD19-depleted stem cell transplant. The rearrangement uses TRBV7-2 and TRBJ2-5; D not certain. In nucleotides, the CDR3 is TGTGCCAGCAGCTCTCCCTCCTGGGAGACCCAGTACTTC. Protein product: CASSSPSWETQYF. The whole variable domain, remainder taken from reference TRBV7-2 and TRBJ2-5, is GAGVSQSPSNKVTEKGKDVELRCDPISGHTALYWYRQSLGQGLEFLIYFQGNSAPDKSGLPSDRFSAERTGGSVSTLTIQRTQQEDSAVYLCASSSPSWETQYFGPGTRLLVL.